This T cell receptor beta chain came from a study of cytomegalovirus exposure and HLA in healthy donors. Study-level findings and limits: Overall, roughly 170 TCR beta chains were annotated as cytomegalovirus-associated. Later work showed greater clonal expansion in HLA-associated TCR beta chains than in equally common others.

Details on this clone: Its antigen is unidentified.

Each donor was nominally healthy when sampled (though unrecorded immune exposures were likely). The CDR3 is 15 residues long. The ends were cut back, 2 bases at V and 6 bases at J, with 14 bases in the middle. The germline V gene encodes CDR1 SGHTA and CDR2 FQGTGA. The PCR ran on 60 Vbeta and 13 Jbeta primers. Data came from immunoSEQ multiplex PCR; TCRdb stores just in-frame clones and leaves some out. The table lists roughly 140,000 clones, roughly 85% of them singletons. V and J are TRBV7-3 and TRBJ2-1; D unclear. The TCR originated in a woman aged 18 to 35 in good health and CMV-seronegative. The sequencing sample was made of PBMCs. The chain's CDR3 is CASSLDPSGLNEQFF. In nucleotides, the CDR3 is TGTGCCAGCAGCTTAGATCCCTCTGGGCTCAATGAGCAGTTCTTC.